This is a list of T cell receptor beta chains from one sample in a study of shared clonotypes between healthy human individuals. Profiled with immunoSEQ multiplex PCR; TCRdb holds only in-frame clones, not every one. Altogether around 1.9 million clones are present, just under 95% being singletons, with the ten largest covering under 2%. Sequenced: naive CD8+ T cells from PBMCs. The receptor source for this set is a man younger than 35 in good health. Some clones in this sample may be carry-over from other donors' samples. Each CDR3 is given with its conserved first and last residue. D genes are given only for firm matches. Only part of the rows carry a size: once, few, many, or a class if the clone is expanded.

>TRBD2|.|TRBV6-6|TRBJ2-1
TGTGCCAGCACCCCCGAGTTGGACCTAGCGGCTAGAATGCAGTTCTTC
CASTPELDLAARMQFF
>.|.|TRBV10-3|TRBJ1-3
TGTGCCATCAGTGATCCACAGGGCACCTCTGGAAACACCATATATTTT
CAISDPQGTSGNTIYF
>.|.|TRBV9|TRBJ1-2
TGTGCCAGCAGCGTGGCGAGGGACGGAACTAACTATGGCTACACCTTC
CASSVARDGTNYGYTF
>.|.|TRBV7-9|TRBJ2-3
TGTGCCAGCAGCTCGACACACTTCACAGATACGCAGTATTTT
CASSSTHFTDTQYF
>.|.|TRBV4-2|TRBJ2-7
TGTGCCAGCAGCCAAGGGTCCCAGAACTCCCACGAGCAGTACTTC
CASSQGSQNSHEQYF
>.|.|TRBV9|TRBJ1-1
TGTGCCAGCAGCGTAGACCCCGGACAGATGAACACTGAAGCTTTCTTT
CASSVDPGQMNTEAFF
>TRBD1|.|TRBV4-1|TRBJ1-4
TGCGCCAGCAGCCAAGATATGCAGGGGGCTTGGGAAAAACTGTTTTTT
CASSQDMQGAWEKLFF
>TRBD1|few|TRBV18|TRBJ2-2
TGTGCCAGCTCACCAACAGGGGCCACCGGGGAGCTGTTTTTT
CASSPTGATGELFF
>.|once|TRBV14|TRBJ2-1
TGTGCCAGCAGCCCATCTCTAGCAAACCATGAGCAGTTCTTC
CASSPSLANHEQFF
>TRBD2|once|TRBV7-6|TRBJ2-5
TGTGCCAGCAGCTTAGATCCCACTAGTTTCAGCGGGAGATGGGGACAAGAGACCCAGTACTTC
CASSLDPTSFSGRWGQETQYF
>TRBD2|.|TRBV9|TRBJ2-1
TGTGCCAGCGCCGAGAGGGGACTAGCGGACTTCTACAATGAGCAGTTCTTC
CASAERGLADFYNEQFF
>.|.|TRBV5-1|TRBJ1-1
TGCGCCAGCAGCCGGCGGGGGACCGGCCAGAACACTGAAGCTTTCTTT
CASSRRGTGQNTEAFF
>.|.|TRBV29-1|TRBJ1-1
TGCAGCGTTGAGGGACACTCCGGGCCAAGAGCTTTCTTT
CSVEGHSGPRAFF
>.|few|TRBV19|TRBJ1-2
TGTGCCAGTAGTCATGGTTGGGGCTACACCTTC
CASSHGWGYTF
>.|once|TRBV28|TRBJ1-5
TGTGCCAGCAGTTTAAGGACGACCTTTAGCAATCAGCCCCAGCATTTT
CASSLRTTFSNQPQHF
>.|.|TRBV4-1|TRBJ2-2
TGCGCCAGCGACGAAAGGGGGGTGGCGACGAACACCGGGGAGCTGTTTTTT
CASDERGVATNTGELFF
>.|.|TRBV4-2|TRBJ1-6
TGTGCCAGCAGCCCCGTTTTTGGTTCACCCCTCCACTTT
CASSPVFGSPLHF
>.|.|TRBV27|TRBJ1-5
TGTGCCAGCAGTTTAAGGGCAGGCAATCAGCCCCAGCATTTT
CASSLRAGNQPQHF
>.|.|TRBV28|TRBJ2-7
TGTGCCAGCAGTCAGCTAACGGGTTGGGCGCGCGAGCAGTACTTC
CASSQLTGWAREQYF
>.|once|TRBV13|TRBJ2-3
TGTGCCAGCAGCTCCCGTCCTCTCGCCCCGCAGTATTTT
CASSSRPLAPQYF
>.|.|TRBV21-1|TRBJ1-1
TGTGCCAGCAGCAACCCGGGTCGGGGTGGCACTGAAGCTTTCTTT
CASSNPGRGGTEAFF
>.|.|TRBV29-1|TRBJ2-2
TGCAGCGTCGCCACAGACACCGGGGAGCTGTTTTTT
CSVATDTGELFF
>.|.|TRBV9|TRBJ2-3
TGTGCCAGCAGCGATCGGCCAGATACGCAGTATTTT
CASSDRPDTQYF
>.|.|TRBV27|TRBJ2-6
TGTGCCAGCAGTTTTGGTCCATCTGGGGCCAACGTCCTGACTTTC
CASSFGPSGANVLTF
>.|.|TRBV27|TRBJ2-1
TGTGCCAGCACTCAGACGGGGACCTACAATGAGCAGTTCTTC
CASTQTGTYNEQFF
>TRBD1|.|TRBV19|TRBJ2-5
TGTGCCAGTAGTGCCCAAAAAGACAGGGACCAAGAGACCCAGTACTTC
CASSAQKDRDQETQYF
>.|.|TRBV27|TRBJ2-1
TGTGCCAGCAGTTTCAGCGCAGGCAATGAGCAGTTCTTC
CASSFSAGNEQFF
>TRBD2|.|TRBV10-3|TRBJ2-1
TGTGCCATCAGTGACCAAGCGGGAGACAATGAGCAGTTCTTC
CAISDQAGDNEQFF
>.|.|TRBV6-5|TRBJ2-5
TGTGCCAGCGGTGCAGGGGCAAGGATCGCGACCCAGTACTTC
CASGAGARIATQYF
>.|.|TRBV4-1|TRBJ2-1
TGCGCCAGCAGCCAAGACGGGACTTCTTACAATGAGCAGTTCTTC
CASSQDGTSYNEQFF
>TRBD1|.|TRBV2|TRBJ2-7
TGTGCCAGCATGGGACAGGCGATCTCCTACGAGCAGTACTTC
CASMGQAISYEQYF
>TRBD1|.|TRBV28|TRBJ2-7
TGTGCCAGCAGTACCTGGGACAGGGGGCAGGACGAGCAGTACTTC
CASSTWDRGQDEQYF
>.|.|TRBV5-1|TRBJ2-1
TGCGCCAGCCAGGATCAGGGACTCCTCAATGAGCAGTTCTTC
CASQDQGLLNEQFF
>TRBD2|.|TRBV11-2|TRBJ2-1
TGTGCCAGCAGCGGAGCCGGGACTAGCGGGAGTTACAATGAGCAGTTCTTC
CASSGAGTSGSYNEQFF
>.|.|TRBV30|TRBJ2-7
TGTGCCTGGAGTGTGGGCAGCTCCAACGAGCAGTACTTC
CAWSVGSSNEQYF
>TRBD2|.|TRBV29-1|TRBJ2-7
TGCAGCGTGGGGACTACCTGGGATTCCTACGAGCAGTACTTC
CSVGTTWDSYEQYF
>.|.|TRBV6-5|TRBJ1-2
TGTGCCAGCAGTTACGGCCACACGGCCTATGGCTACACCTTC
CASSYGHTAYGYTF
>.|.|TRBV6-6|TRBJ2-7
TGTGCCAGCAGTGGTGCGAGATACTCCTACGAGCAGTACTTC
CASSGARYSYEQYF
>.|.|TRBV30|TRBJ2-3
TGTGCCTGGAGGGAGGGGGGCACAGATACGCAGTATTTT
CAWREGGTDTQYF
>.|.|TRBV4-1|TRBJ1-3
TGCGCCAGCAGCCAAGATCGCGGCCGCGGAAACACCATATATTTT
CASSQDRGRGNTIYF
>TRBD1|.|TRBV25-1|TRBJ2-1
TGTGCCAGCAGCCACCCCACAGGGGGTGAGCAGTTCTTC
CASSHPTGGEQFF
>.|.|TRBV5-4|TRBJ2-7
TGTGCCAGCAGCTTTGGCCGGGGGTCCTACGAGCAGTACTTC
CASSFGRGSYEQYF
>.|.|TRBV27|TRBJ2-7
TGTGCCAGCAGTTTAATTTCCGGGACTTCCACTTACGAGCAGTACTTC
CASSLISGTSTYEQYF
>.|.|TRBV27|TRBJ2-6
TGTGCCAGCAGTTCCCCGGTAGGGGCCAACGTCCTGACTTTC
CASSSPVGANVLTF
>.|.|TRBV7-8|TRBJ2-7
TGTGCCAGCAGCTTATCAGGGGCGTACGAGCAGTACTTC
CASSLSGAYEQYF